This T cell receptor (beta chain) was found in a study of response to subunit inactivated influenza vaccine. The germline CDR1 and CDR2 sequences are MNHEY and SMNVEV (reference sequence). Trimming left V 3 bases short and J 0 bases short, with 12 bases between. The CDR3 has 16 residues. Using its own MiXCR run on the RT-PCR reads, TCRdb lists one record per CDR3 protein. The sample records some 640,000 distinct CDR3 sequences, 11% to 15% being singletons. This clonotype appeared a few times. The TCR originated in a man aged 45-65 years who received an inactivated influenza vaccine. The chain has TRBV27 and TRBJ2-1; D remains unclear. The starting material was PBMCs from blood, obtained around two weeks before vaccination. The CDR3 region is CASSFLGGHSYNEQFF. The DNA of the CDR3 is TGTGCCAGCAGTTTTCTCGGCGGCCACTCCTACAATGAGCAGTTCTTC.